The 30 T cell receptor beta chains reported below all come from one sample, sequenced in a study of beta chain features in type 1 diabetes. The authors reverse transcribed all of the isolated RNA, so sequencing captured expressed TCRB transcripts. Generated by immunoSEQ multiplex PCR, the TCRdb table keeps only in-frame clones and is missing some. Found here are just over 600,000 clones, roughly 15% of them singletons; the top ten hold approximately 0.093%. What was sequenced was naive CD4+ T cells from blood. These receptors were collected from a man aged 18 to 30 in good health.

The chain carries TRBV2 and TRBJ2-1, with no clear D. The V gene lost 4 bases and the J gene lost 7 bases, with 14 bases spanning the gap. This CDR3 is 14 amino acids long. The germline V gene has CDR1 SNHLY and CDR2 FYNNEI. This CDR3 is CASSGTFRGNEQFF. CDR3 in DNA: TGTGCCAGCAGTGGTACGTTCCGTGGGAATGAGCAGTTCTTC.

This clone was counted between two and nine times. The gene calls are TRBV11-3 and TRBJ2-1, with TRBD1 identical over 7 bases. V shed 5 bases and J 8 bases; nucleotides not matched to a gene: 9. Per germline, CDR1 SGHNT and CDR2 YENEEA. This CDR3 spans 14 amino acids. CDR3 DNA sequence: TGTGCCAGCAGCGACAGGGTCCTTTCGCATGAGCAGTTCTTC. This translates into CASSDRVLSHEQFF.

This rearrangement joins TRBV5-1 to TRBJ2-7; 8 bases agree with TRBD2. The J segment lost 4 bases and the V segment lost 4 bases, leaving 7 bases of the junction unmatched. Germline V gene sequence: CDR1 SGHRS, CDR2 YFSETQ. This CDR3 is 14 amino acids long. CDR3 sequence reads: CASSVSGTEYEQYF. CDR3 sequence (DNA): TGCGCCAGCAGCGTTAGCGGGACCGAGTACGAGCAGTACTTC.

The gene calls are TRBV9 and TRBJ2-2; D unresolved. V was pared by 6 bases and J by 0 bases, with 9 bases between. Germline CDR1 is SGDLS and CDR2 is YYNGEE. The length of the CDR3 is 14 residues. The CDR3 DNA sequence: TGTGCCAGCAAGGCCGCCCCGAACACCGGGGAGCTGTTTTTT. It codes for CASKAAPNTGELFF.

This sequence joins TRBV5-4 and TRBJ2-2; possibly TRBD2 for D (6 bases). The germline V gene has CDR1 SGHNT and CDR2 YYREEE (reference sequence). The CDR3 contains 14 residues. V was pared by 9 bases and J by 1 base, with 13 bases between. This CDR3 is CATPRGMNTGELFF. The CDR3 region has the DNA TGTGCCACCCCCCGCGGGATGAACACCGGGGAGCTGTTTTTT.

The gene calls are TRBV7-2 and TRBJ2-7, with a tentative D call TRBD1 (5 bases). V lost 5 bases to trimming and J lost 1 base, with 15 bases between them. Germline CDR1 reads SGHTA; CDR2 reads FQGNSA. The CDR3 is 15 amino acids. The CDR3 DNA follows: TGTGCCAGCAGCCGGCTAGGGCAGGGATCCTACGAGCAGTACTTC. It translates to CASSRLGQGSYEQYF.

This clone has a handful of counts. Distinct nucleotide sequences in the sample also encode this CDR3. V and J are TRBV6-5 and TRBJ1-2; D is unresolved. Trimming left V 1 base short and J 7 bases short, with 4 bases between. This CDR3 is 11 amino acids long. Germline V gene data show CDR1 as MNHEY and CDR2 as SVGAGI. The CDR3: CASSYLGGYTF. The CDR3 DNA sequence: TGTGCCAGCAGTTACTTGGGTGGCTACACCTTC.

Only a few counts were recorded for this clone. CDR3 sequence reads: CASSQHPQRVGTQYF. In DNA, the CDR3 is TGTGCCAGCAGCCAGCATCCCCAGCGGGTTGGGACCCAGTACTTC. This chain connects TRBV4-2 to TRBJ2-5; possible D gene TRBD2, 6 bases. The germline CDR1 and CDR2 sequences are LGHNA and YNFKEQ. The CDR3 spans 15 residues. V was clipped by 3 bases and J by 7 bases, with 18 bases between them.

In this sample, this clone turned up a few times. V gene TRBV5-4 combines with J gene TRBJ2-4, with D perhaps TRBD2 (5 bases). Trimming took off 4 bases at V and 2 bases at J, with 16 bases between the two ends. The CDR3 has 16 residues. Per the germline V gene, CDR1 is SGHNT and CDR2 is YYREEE (reference sequence). CDR3 sequence reads: CASSRSWERSKNIQYF. CDR3 sequence (DNA): TGTGCCAGCAGCCGTTCCTGGGAGCGGTCCAAAAACATTCAGTACTTC.

This clone was detected a few times. The chain links TRBV29-1 to TRBJ2-7, with D perhaps matching TRBD1 (6 bases). The V and J ends lost 5 bases and 1 base respectively, with 9 bases between them. Germline CDR1 and CDR2: SQVTM and ANQGSEA. The CDR3 covers 12 residues. CDR3 nucleotides: TGCAGCGTTAATACAGGGTCCTACGAGCAGTACTTC. This sequence encodes CSVNTGSYEQYF.

This clone was counted a few times. The V and J genes are TRBV5-1 and TRBJ2-1; D is ambiguous. Germline CDR1 is SGHRS and CDR2 is YFSETQ. CDR3 size: 14 residues. Trimming removed 4 bases at V and 4 bases at J, with 12 bases between. CDR3 DNA sequence: TGCGCCAGCAGCCCCTCGAGGAGTTACAATGAGCAGTTCTTC. Translating gives CASSPSRSYNEQFF.

For the CDR3, the DNA is TGTGCCAGCAGCCCATTCCCAGGGGGGGAGCTGTTTTTT. This sequence encodes CASSPFPGGELFF. The chain recombines TRBV9 with TRBJ2-2; maybe TRBD1 (5 bases). The V end lost 4 bases, the J end lost 8 bases, and 12 bases lay between the germline ends. Germline V gene sequence: CDR1 SGDLS, CDR2 YYNGEE. The CDR3 runs 13 residues.

There are a few counts of this clone. The chain employs TRBV4-2 and TRBJ1-2; D unresolved. The V gene's germline CDR1 is LGHNA and CDR2 YNFKEQ. V was trimmed by 0 bases and J by 3 bases, leaving 2 bases between them. The CDR3 is made up of 12 amino acids. The CDR3 DNA reads TGTGCCAGCAGCCAAGATGACTATGGCTACACCTTC. It specifies CASSQDDYGYTF.

The rearrangement uses TRBV15 and TRBJ2-3; TRBD2 matches 13 bases. Germline CDR1 is LNHNV and CDR2 is YYDKDF (reference sequence). J lost 10 bases, V lost 0 bases, and 10 bases had no gene match. The CDR3 contains 17 residues. CDR3 sequence: CATSRDLTSGRADPQYF. The CDR3 DNA reads TGTGCCACCAGCAGAGATTTAACTAGCGGGAGGGCCGATCCGCAGTATTTT.

This chain joins TRBV28 and TRBJ2-6; D ambiguous. With 3 bases removed from V and 6 bases from J, the gap between germline ends came to 15 bases. The V gene's germline CDR1 is MDHEN and CDR2 SYDVKM. There are 16 residues in the CDR3. CDR3 protein: CASSFLKQKSANVLTF. The CDR3 DNA reads TGTGCCAGCAGTTTTCTGAAACAGAAGTCGGCCAACGTCCTGACTTTC.

The chain links TRBV6-1 to TRBJ1-5; unclear D gene. Germline V gene sequence: CDR1 MNHNS, CDR2 SASEGT. The CDR3 sequence is 12 residues long. V was pared by 3 bases and J by 6 bases, with 6 bases between. In nucleotides, the CDR3 is TGTGCCAGCAGTGAGGGGAGTCAGCCCCAGCATTTT. It yields the protein CASSEGSQPQHF.

The chain uses TRBV29-1 and TRBJ1-6; D is unresolved. Germline CDR1 and CDR2: SQVTM and ANQGSEA. V lost 2 bases, J lost 2 bases, and 7 bases lay in between. The CDR3 is 14 residues long. Here the CDR3 DNA reads TGCAGCGTTGAACCACTGACCTATAATTCACCCCTCCACTTT. It is translated as CSVEPLTYNSPLHF.

This clone has a handful of counts. J is TRBJ2-5 and V is TRBV7-3, with TRBD1 matching 7 bases. Germline CDR1 is SGHTA and CDR2 is FQGTGA. The CDR3 loop spans 13 amino acids. The V gene end was trimmed by 5 bases and the J gene end by 9 bases; junction bases not matched to a gene: 9. The CDR3 sequence: CASSRDSSVPQYF. CDR3 sequence (DNA): TGTGCCAGCAGCCGGGACAGCTCGGTACCCCAGTACTTC.

This clone was seen a handful of times. V is TRBV29-1 and J is TRBJ1-4; D not resolved. Germline V lookup: CDR1 SQVTM, CDR2 ANQGSEA. V lost 6 bases, J lost 4 bases, and 9 bases lay in between. The CDR3 sequence is 12 residues long. The CDR3 nucleotides read TGCAGCGTGGACGTCGATAATGAAAAACTGTTTTTT. Encoded protein: CSVDVDNEKLFF.

The chain uses TRBV4-2 and TRBJ1-2; TRBD1 matches at 7 bases. This CDR3 is built from 15 residues. Germline CDR1 and CDR2: LGHNA and YNFKEQ. Trimming at V came to 0 bases and at J to 4 bases, leaving 5 bases not matched to a gene. The CDR3 is CASSQEKGASYGYTF. CDR3 in DNA: TGTGCCAGCAGCCAAGAGAAGGGGGCGAGCTATGGCTACACCTTC.

In its sample, this clone was seen a few times. The V call is TRBV18, the J call TRBJ2-1; 8 bases are a match to TRBD1. The CDR3 has 14 residues. CDR1 and CDR2 (germline): KGHSH, LQKENI. After removal of 5 bases from V and 7 bases from J, the junction contained 7 bases not matched to a gene. The CDR3 DNA reads TGTGCCAGCTCATCGGACAGGGTTCAGAATGAGCAGTTCTTC. This codes for CASSSDRVQNEQFF.

This clone occurred a few times. The genes are TRBV18 and TRBJ1-3; D perhaps matches TRBD1 (6 bases). Germline-derived CDR1 and CDR2 are KGHSH and LQKENI. This CDR3 spans 14 amino acids. Trimming removed 4 bases from V and 4 bases from J, with 11 bases in between. The CDR3: CASSLDRHGNTIYF. In DNA, the CDR3 is TGTGCCAGCTCACTGGACAGACACGGAAACACCATATATTTT.

Only a few counts were recorded for this clone. This chain links TRBV13 with TRBJ2-7; 12 nucleotides line up with TRBD2. V was pared by 5 bases and J by 9 bases, with 8 bases of the junction left unmatched. CDR3 size: 14 residues. CDR1 is PRHDT, CDR2 FYEKMQ, per germline (reference sequence). The CDR3 reads CASSPGLAGQGQYF. As DNA, the CDR3 is TGTGCCAGCAGCCCAGGACTAGCGGGACAGGGGCAGTACTTC. Combining the CDR3 with reference TRBV13 and TRBJ2-7 gives the whole variable domain AAGVIQSPRHLIKEKRETATLKCYPIPRHDTVYWYQQGPGQDPQFLISFYEKMQSDKGSIPDRFSAQQFSDYHSELNMSSLELGDSALYFCASSPGLAGQGQYFGPGTRLTVT.

This clone was found a few times. Written as DNA, the CDR3 is TGTGCCTGGCGTCAATCTGGGGCCAACGTCCTGACTTTC. This translates into CAWRQSGANVLTF. This rearrangement joins TRBV30 to TRBJ2-6; the D is unclear. The CDR3 has 13 amino acids. Looked up from germline, CDR1 is GTSNPN and CDR2 is SVGIG (reference sequence). Trimming stripped 5 bases from V and 1 base from J, with 6 bases between.

V gene TRBV6-5 combines with J gene TRBJ2-7, with 8 positions matching TRBD2. Germline-derived CDR1 and CDR2 are MNHEY and SVGAGI. This CDR3 contains 14 residues. Trimming removed 6 bases from V and 10 bases from J; junction bases left unmatched: 14. CDR3 residues: CASSYIAGLREQYF. The DNA for the CDR3 is TGTGCCAGCAGCTACATAGCGGGGCTAAGGGAACAGTACTTC.

In this sample, this clone turned up a few times. V gene TRBV11-1 combines with J gene TRBJ1-1; 8 bases are a match to TRBD1. The J segment lost 4 bases and the V segment lost 5 bases, leaving 12 bases of the junction unmatched. The germline gives CDR1 SGHAT, CDR2 FQDESV (reference sequence). The CDR3 totals 16 residues. CDR3 sequence reads: CASSHHAGQGVTEAFF. DNA of the CDR3: TGTGCCAGCAGCCATCACGCCGGACAGGGCGTCACTGAAGCTTTCTTT.

V and J are TRBV1 and TRBJ2-7; TRBD2 was called by the table and not checked on the DNA. TRBV1 is reported as a pseudogene. The CDR3 extends over 19 amino acids. DNA for the CDR3: TGCACCAGCAGCCCTTTTCCCCCTAGCGGGAGATACCAGCCGTACGAGCAGTACTTC. Translated, it gives CTSSPFPPSGRYQPYEQYF.

The chain uses TRBV4-3 and TRBJ2-1, with D uncertain. The CDR3 loop spans 15 amino acids. The V end was cut by 1 base, the J end by 5 bases, with 12 bases between. Germline loops: CDR1 LGHNA, CDR2 YSLEER. This chain's CDR3 is CASSQGMTKNNEQFF. Written as DNA, the CDR3 is TGCGCCAGCAGCCAAGGCATGACCAAAAACAATGAGCAGTTCTTC.

The V call is TRBV7-2, the J call TRBJ2-7, with D possibly TRBD1 on 6 matching bases. Germline V gene sequence: CDR1 SGHTA, CDR2 FQGNSA. CDR3 length: 14 residues. V lost 3 bases, J lost 0 bases, and 9 bases lay in between. This CDR3 is CASSFTGNSYEQYF. The CDR3, as DNA: TGTGCCAGCAGCTTTACAGGGAACTCCTACGAGCAGTACTTC.

The sample holds a few counts of this clone. The chain employs TRBV7-6 and TRBJ2-2; 8 bases align to TRBD2. CDR3 length: 14 residues. Germline V gene lookup returns CDR1 SGHVS and CDR2 FNYEAQ. Trimming cost V 7 bases and J 5 bases; bases outside gene matches: 6. CDR3 nucleotides: TGTGCCAGCAATAGGGGACTAGAAACCGGGGAGCTGTTTTTT. Protein sequence: CASNRGLETGELFF.